This T cell receptor (beta chain) was retrieved from a study of blood T cell repertoires in COVID-19 (dated by TCRdb to the early 2020s). Broadly, across the study: Samples covering the acute and convalescent phases of COVID-19 were provided by collaborators in the United States, Italy and Spain. The repertoires were made available in a free public database intended to serve as a resource for research on the immune response to SARS-CoV-2. Where HLA class I and class II types were available, the types were taken from metadata supplied by the sample provider, not from assay-based typing. The samples were drawn from the first 160 participants of the ongoing ImmuneRACE study and from 1,254 subjects provided by 6 global collaborators. The material from the prospective study consisted of cDNA or gDNA derived from T cells, B-cell-depleted T cells, or PBMCs. Subjects who had been exposed to COVID-19, were actively infected with it, or had recovered from it provided the deeply sampled blood TCRbeta repertoires that made up the dataset. A de-identified subject ID, COVID-19 status, age in years and sex were almost always included in the sample metadata. General conclusions and limits of the study: The amount of clinical and demographic metadata varied by source and participant and was provided uncurated.

TCRbeta CDR3 regions were amplified from genomic DNA by means of the immunoSEQ Assay, a bias-controlled multiplex PCR. Per the source publication's procedure: Within the assay, amplification of reference gene primers was used to estimate how many nucleated cells each sample contained. To quantify the absolute abundance of each unique TCRbeta CDR3 rearrangement, sequence reads were collapsed and filtered. For each sample, productive Simpson clonality was calculated as the square root of Simpson's diversity index over productive rearrangements. TCRdb took over this immuneACCESS table, retaining in-frame rearrangements with V and J assigned. Such tables are incomplete; in checked studies, under half of the missing clones stem from an unresolved V gene, and the remainder is unexplained. V and J calls and clone size come straight from that table; D and trimming were deduced from the DNA. This sample lists around 120,000 clones; around 87% were detected once. Together, the top ten hold approximately 3.9% of the sample.

The germline V gene gives CDR1 as MNHEY and CDR2 as SVGAGI. V trim: 5 bases; J trim: 4 bases; unmatched bases: 4. The CDR3 contains 13 residues, cysteine and phenylalanine counted. Only CDR3 DNA is held: 39 bases, read in frame from base 1. At one collaborating source in Seattle, patients were enrolled during active infection and were followed longitudinally through the course of disease. Whole blood was collected in K2EDTA tubes by collaborating institutions according to the institutions' own protocols. For TCRbeta analysis, collaborator samples were shipped as frozen whole blood, as isolated PBMCs, or as DNA extracted from either sample type. A word on this clone: This clone's antigen is unknown. Within one base of it there is no much larger clone, and no base qualities were kept.

The rearranged segments are TRBV6-5 and TRBJ1-2, with 7 bases aligning to TRBD1. The clonotype was recovered from a woman aged 55-75 years with COVID-19, enrolled during active disease. The sample comprised peripheral blood. The base sequence is TGTGCCAGCAGTACCGGACAGGTCTATGGCTACACCTTC. The translation is CASSTGQVYGYTF.